These T cell receptor beta chains were read from a single sample in a study of cytomegalovirus exposure and HLA in healthy donors. Generated by immunoSEQ multiplex PCR, the TCRdb table keeps only in-frame clones and is missing some. The repertoire holds 150,000 to 200,000 clones, with approximately 88% as singletons. The sample taken for sequencing was PBMCs. These receptors were collected from a man aged 25-40 years in good health and CMV-seropositive. CDR3s include the opening cysteine and the closing phenylalanine or tryptophan. A D gene is named only where the DNA matches it firmly. Clone size is shown for a subset of rows, as once, few, many or a class of expanded clone.

abundance,d_gene,j_gene,v_gene,CDR3aa,CDR3nt
.,TRBD2,TRBJ2-5,TRBV7-2,CASSPLVAGGRETQYF,TGTGCCAGCAGCCCCTTGGTAGCGGGGGGGCGGGAGACCCAGTACTTC
.,TRBD1,TRBJ1-1,TRBV29-1,CSVGETGWATEAFF,TGCAGCGTTGGAGAGACAGGGTGGGCCACTGAAGCTTTCTTT
.,.,TRBJ2-6,TRBV10-3,CATLGGAPGANVLTF,TGTGCCACCCTAGGGGGGGCGCCTGGGGCCAACGTCCTGACTTTC
.,TRBD1,TRBJ1-6,TRBV14,CASSQEMTGRNSPLHF,TGTGCCAGCAGCCAGGAAATGACAGGGCGTAATTCACCCCTCCACTTT
.,TRBD1,TRBJ1-2,TRBV30,CAWSSGTGYGYTF,TGTGCCTGGAGTTCCGGGACAGGGTATGGCTACACCTTC
.,.,TRBJ2-7,TRBV10-3,CATFGGREQYF,TGTGCCACCTTCGGGGGGCGCGAGCAGTACTTC
.,TRBD1,TRBJ2-7,TRBV5-1,CASSETGNYEQYF,TGCGCCAGCAGCGAGACAGGGAACTACGAGCAGTACTTC
once,.,TRBJ1-1,TRBV27,CASSAHSQNPNTEAFF,TGTGCCAGCAGTGCCCACTCCCAAAACCCGAACACTGAAGCTTTCTTT
.,TRBD2,TRBJ2-5,TRBV6-4,CASSDSKLAGAQETQYF,TGTGCCAGCAGTGACTCGAAACTAGCGGGGGCCCAAGAGACCCAGTACTTC
.,TRBD1,TRBJ1-4,TRBV28,CASQDREKLFF,TGTGCCAGCCAGGACAGGGAAAAACTGTTTTTT
.,.,TRBJ1-5,TRBV10-3,CAISDSGGNQPQHF,TGTGCCATCAGTGATTCAGGGGGCAATCAGCCCCAGCATTTT
.,TRBD2,TRBJ2-1,TRBV10-3,CATIQSGGFNEQFF,TGTGCCACCATCCAGAGCGGGGGATTCAATGAGCAGTTCTTC
.,.,TRBJ2-2,TRBV9,CASSVASTGELFF,TGTGCCAGCAGCGTAGCGTCCACCGGGGAGCTGTTTTTT
.,TRBD2,TRBJ2-7,TRBV4-3,CASSQEVLAGASYEQYF,TGCGCCAGCAGCCAAGAGGTACTAGCGGGGGCGTCCTACGAGCAGTACTTC
.,TRBD1,TRBJ2-1,TRBV29-1,CSAHGGTGVDEQFF,TGCAGCGCCCACGGCGGGACAGGAGTTGATGAGCAGTTCTTC
.,TRBD1,TRBJ2-2,TRBV9,CASTGTGWTGELFF,TGTGCCAGCACCGGGACAGGGTGGACCGGGGAGCTGTTTTTT
.,TRBD2,TRBJ2-1,TRBV6-1,CASSVSGGEYNEQFF,TGTGCCAGCAGTGTTAGCGGGGGGGAATACAATGAGCAGTTCTTC
.,TRBD2,TRBJ2-3,TRBV15,CATSRVSGGLDTQYF,TGTGCCACCAGCAGAGTGAGCGGGGGGTTGGATACGCAGTATTTT
.,.,TRBJ1-1,TRBV5-6,CASSRRTEAFF,TGTGCCAGCAGCCGCCGGACAGAAGCTTTCTTT
.,.,TRBJ2-1,TRBV7-6,CASSLLSVNEQFF,TGTGCCAGCAGCTTACTGTCAGTGAATGAGCAGTTCTTC
.,.,TRBJ2-7,TRBV9,CASSVAAGASYEQYF,TGTGCCAGCAGCGTAGCCGCGGGGGCCAGCTACGAGCAGTACTTC
.,TRBD2,TRBJ2-5,TRBV10-2,CASSESYSGSRETQYF,TGCGCCAGCAGTGAGTCGTATAGCGGGAGTCGAGAGACCCAGTACTTC
.,TRBD1,TRBJ2-1,TRBV19,CASSIDPPGQGAVNEQFF,TGTGCCAGTAGTATAGATCCCCCGGGACAGGGGGCGGTTAATGAGCAGTTCTTC
.,TRBD2,TRBJ2-7,TRBV7-6,CASSPGLAGVKEQYF,TGTGCCAGCAGCCCTGGACTAGCGGGAGTGAAAGAGCAGTACTTC
.,TRBD1,TRBJ1-1,TRBV6-5,CASSRTGGDAEAFF,TGTGCCAGCAGTCGCACAGGGGGCGACGCTGAAGCTTTCTTT
.,.,TRBJ1-2,TRBV7-2,CASSLGWAGPSYGYTF,TGTGCCAGCAGCTTAGGGTGGGCAGGGCCCTCATATGGCTACACCTTC
.,.,TRBJ1-1,TRBV25-1,CASSVQGTEAFF,TGTGCCAGCAGTGTACAGGGCACTGAAGCTTTCTTT
.,TRBD1,TRBJ1-5,TRBV6-6,CASSHRDSLWPQHF,TGTGCCAGCAGCCACCGGGACAGTTTATGGCCCCAGCATTTT
.,TRBD1,TRBJ2-1,TRBV11-2,CASSLGEGTGYEQFF,TGTGCCAGCAGCTTAGGGGAGGGGACAGGGTATGAGCAGTTCTTC
.,.,TRBJ2-1,TRBV18,CASSPTLSSYNEQFF,TGTGCCAGCTCACCCACCCTTAGCTCCTACAATGAGCAGTTCTTC
once,TRBD1,TRBJ1-2,TRBV5-4,CASSSRQGNVADYGYTF,TGTGCCAGCAGCTCACGACAGGGGAATGTGGCAGACTATGGCTACACCTTC
.,TRBD1,TRBJ1-1,TRBV28,CASSWGDRGNTEAFF,TGTGCCAGCAGTTGGGGCGACAGGGGGAACACTGAAGCTTTCTTT
.,TRBD1,TRBJ2-3,TRBV6-1,CASSEAVTGADTQYF,TGTGCCAGCAGTGAAGCGGTGACAGGGGCAGATACGCAGTATTTT
.,TRBD1,TRBJ1-1,TRBV5-1,CASSSGQGGGHTEAFF,TGCGCCAGCAGCTCTGGACAGGGAGGAGGACACACTGAAGCTTTCTTT
many,TRBD2,TRBJ2-7,TRBV5-4,CASSLASLASGPYEQYF,TGTGCCAGCAGCTTGGCCTCATTGGCTAGCGGTCCCTACGAGCAGTACTTC
.,.,TRBJ1-2,TRBV5-4,CASSLGLPGAGGYTF,TGTGCCAGCAGCTTGGGGTTGCCAGGGGCCGGTGGCTACACCTTC
.,.,TRBJ1-3,TRBV9,CASSVGGVPSGNTIYF,TGTGCCAGCAGCGTAGGGGGGGTACCCTCTGGAAACACCATATATTTT
.,.,TRBJ2-7,TRBV23-1,CASGPPGHHYEQYF,TGCGCCAGCGGGCCCCCGGGACACCACTACGAGCAGTACTTC
many,TRBD1,TRBJ1-2,TRBV9,CASRRGQVWGYTF,TGTGCGAGCAGACGGGGACAGGTCTGGGGCTACACCTTC
.,.,TRBJ1-2,TRBV2,CASSVRSDYGYTF,TGTGCCAGCAGTGTTAGATCCGACTATGGCTACACCTTC
few,.,TRBJ1-1,TRBV19,CASSTQRSTEAFF,TGTGCCAGTAGTACCCAGAGGAGCACTGAAGCTTTCTTT
.,.,TRBJ2-3,TRBV11-2,CASSLVGSDSPDTQYF,TGTGCCAGCAGCTTAGTTGGCTCCGATTCCCCAGATACGCAGTATTTT
few,TRBD2,TRBJ2-3,TRBV7-8,CASSPPSMGTIHF,TGTGCCAGCAGCCCTCCCTCAATGGGGACTATACATTTT
.,TRBD2,TRBJ2-5,TRBV27,CASSPLGLAEQETQYF,TGTGCCAGCAGTCCCCTTGGACTAGCGGAGCAAGAGACCCAGTACTTC
.,.,TRBJ1-2,TRBV11-3,CASSPPWQGRGSYGYTF,TGTGCCAGCAGCCCCCCTTGGCAGGGAAGGGGCTCCTATGGCTACACCTTC
.,.,TRBJ2-3,TRBV10-3,CAISDGESTDTQYF,TGTGCCATCAGTGACGGGGAAAGCACAGATACGCAGTATTTT
.,.,TRBJ2-1,TRBV28,CASSYPEEQFF,TGTGCCAGCAGTTACCCGGAGGAGCAGTTCTTC